In its sample, the clone carrying this T cell receptor beta chain was seen a few times. Germline V gene lookup returns CDR1 MNHEY and CDR2 SVGAGI. Between the trimmed V and J ends, which lost 2 bases and 10 bases, there was a span of 18 bases. The CDR3 length is 15 residues. TCRdb re-derived calls from the 5' RACE reads in MiXCR, one entry per CDR3 protein. The sample has 100,000 to 150,000 distinct CDR3 sequences, roughly 15% seen once. The sample belongs to a study of T cells after yellow fever vaccination. Here the sequenced sample was CD8+ T cells sorted from PBMCs, taken 5 days after the yellow fever booster vaccination. The gene calls are TRBV6-5 and TRBJ2-1; D may be TRBD2 (5 bases). This sequence originates from a man aged 18 to 29 who received the YFV17D yellow fever vaccine. The CDR3 nucleotides read TGTGCCAGCAGTTACAGAGGAGGCAGCGCTGGAGAGCAGTTCTTC. As protein: CASSYRGGSAGEQFF.